The next 24 T cell receptor beta chains were all read from a single sample in a study of T cells in localized non-small cell lung cancer. TCRdb's copy holds only in-frame clones and misses some; the assay was immunoSEQ multiplex PCR. The sample consists of just over 1,500 clones, less than 40% of them appearing once. Sequences were derived from lung tumor tissue, sampled before any cancer treatment. The receptors were sampled from a woman aged 35 to 69 with stage I lung adenocarcinoma.

This clone was seen more than once but under ten times. The V and J genes are TRBV6-8 and TRBJ2-7, with TRBD1 as a possible D gene (5 bases). Looked up from germline, CDR1 is MNHGY and CDR2 is SAAAGT. The CDR3 extends over 16 amino acids. V lost 0 bases and J 2 bases, leaving 14 bases between the germline ends. The CDR3 DNA sequence: TGTGCCAGCAGTTACTCGATATCAGACAGAGCCTACGAGCAGTACTTC. Translated: CASSYSISDRAYEQYF.

CDR3 in DNA: TGTGCCAGCAGCTCCCGGGTATATCAGCCCCAGCATTTT. Protein sequence: CASSSRVYQPQHF. V and J are TRBV25-1 and TRBJ1-5; D is unclear. Germline loops: CDR1 MGHDK, CDR2 SYGVNS. This CDR3 is 13 amino acids long. V shed 6 bases and J shed 5 bases, with 11 bases lying between them.

This rearrangement joins TRBV29-1 to TRBJ1-3, with 7 bases that match TRBD1. This CDR3 has 13 residues. Germline V gene data show CDR1 as SQVTM and CDR2 as ANQGSEA. The junction had 9 bases not matched to a gene; V was cut back by 6 bases and J by 7 bases. CDR3 region: CSVVTRGSNTIYF. The CDR3 nucleotides are TGCAGCGTAGTTACCAGGGGGTCGAACACCATATATTTT.

This clone appeared a few times. The junction departs from the called germline gene at one end, perhaps through a read error. The chain is built from TRBV7-7 and TRBJ1-3; unclear D gene. This CDR3 region has 16 residues. Germline V CDR1 and CDR2: SSHAT, FNYEAQ (reference sequence). The chain's CDR3 is CASSPINHGSGNTIYF. CDR3 DNA: TGTGCTAGCAGCCCCATAAACCATGGCTCTGGAAACACCATATATTTT.

V and J are TRBV11-3 and TRBJ2-5; D is perhaps TRBD2 (5 bases). This CDR3 contains 14 residues. The germline V gene encodes CDR1 SGHNT and CDR2 YENEEA. Trimming took 1 base from V and 5 from J, leaving 11 bases between them. CDR3 sequence (DNA): TGTGCCAGCAGCTTAGGGACTTCATCGGAGACCCAGTACTTC. Translated, it gives CASSLGTSSETQYF.

This sequence joins TRBV19 and TRBJ2-5; D gene uncertain. V was shortened by 1 base and J by 4 bases, with 16 bases between the two germline ends. The CDR3 covers 16 residues. Germline CDR1 and CDR2: LNHDA and SQIVND (reference sequence). CDR3 nucleotide sequence: TGTGCCAGTAGTATAGCGGCCAGCTTAGCTGGAGAGACCCAGTACTTC. It yields the protein CASSIAASLAGETQYF.

In this sample, this clone turned up a few times. The chain couples TRBV4-1 to TRBJ2-5; 9 bases are a match to TRBD1. The CDR3 covers 16 residues. Losses at the gene ends were 4 bases for V and 4 bases for J; bases not matched to a gene: 10. Germline V CDR1 and CDR2: MGHRA, YSYEKL. The DNA of the CDR3 is TGCGCCAGCAGCCGAAAACAGGGGGCGGGTGGAGAGACCCAGTACTTC. Protein: CASSRKQGAGGETQYF.

Within the sample, this clone is medium-sized (0.01 to 0.1%). The rearrangement joins TRBV11-3 to TRBJ2-5; D is possibly TRBD2 (6 bases). This CDR3 is 14 amino acids long. The V gene lost 5 bases and the J gene lost 5 bases, with 15 bases spanning the gap. The germline gives CDR1 SGHNT, CDR2 YENEEA. The CDR3 region has the DNA TGTGCCAGCAGCGAAGGGTGGAGGGGTGAGACCCAGTACTTC. Residues: CASSEGWRGETQYF.

This rearrangement joins TRBV11-3 to TRBJ1-1; 9 bases align to TRBD1. This CDR3 contains 15 residues. J lost 3 bases, V lost 3 bases, and 5 bases had no gene match. Germline CDR1 SGHNT, CDR2 YENEEA. The CDR3: CASSLGQGSYTEAFF. CDR3 DNA: TGTGCCAGCAGCTTGGGACAGGGTAGCTACACTGAAGCTTTCTTT. Supplemented by reference TRBV11-3 and TRBJ1-1, the full variable domain reads EAGVVQSPRYKIIEKKQPVAFWCNPISGHNTLYWYLQNLGQGPELLIRYENEEAVDDSQLPKDRFSAERLKGVDSTLKIQPAELGDSAVYLCASSLGQGSYTEAFFGQGTRLTVV.

In this sample, this clone is medium-sized (0.01 to 0.1%). The chain recombines TRBV6-8 with TRBJ2-5; 7 nucleotides line up with TRBD1. With 0 bases clipped from V and 5 bases from J, the junction kept 3 bases outside the gene matches. The germline gives CDR1 MNHGY, CDR2 SAAAGT. The CDR3 loop spans 14 amino acids. This CDR3 is CASSYSTGRETQYF. The CDR3 nucleotides read TGTGCCAGCAGTTACTCGACAGGGCGCGAGACCCAGTACTTC.

This clone is deemed medium-sized. J is TRBJ2-1 and V is TRBV11-3; 8 nucleotides match TRBD2. Germline CDR1 is SGHNT and CDR2 is YENEEA. The CDR3 is 15 residues long. The ends lost 5 bases at V and 8 bases at J; junction bases unmatched: 11. Here the CDR3 DNA reads TGTGCCAGCAGCCAACGGGGGGGGTATGATGATGAGCAGTTCTTC. This translates into CASSQRGGYDDEQFF.

This clone is large within its sample. V usage is TRBV14 and J usage is TRBJ2-3; unclear D gene. The CDR3 has 11 amino acids. Germline CDR1 and CDR2: SGHDN and FVKESK. V lost 4 bases, J lost 4 bases, and 3 bases lay in between. The CDR3 DNA follows: TGTGCCAGCAGCCGAGCAGATACGCAGTATTTT. It codes for CASSRADTQYF.

In its sample, this clone was seen a few times. This chain links TRBV6-8 with TRBJ1-3; D is undetermined. The V gene lost 6 bases and the J gene lost 4 bases, with 16 bases spanning the gap. Germline V gene data show CDR1 as MNHGY and CDR2 as SAAAGT. This CDR3 has 15 residues. For the CDR3, the DNA is TGTGCCAGCAGCCAATTCGAAGTCTCGGGAAACACCATATATTTT. It codes for CASSQFEVSGNTIYF.

This clone was counted only a few times. The CDR3 loop is CASDRGTYEQYF. The CDR3 nucleotides are TGTGCCAGCGACAGGGGGACCTACGAGCAGTACTTC. The chain combines TRBV9 with TRBJ2-7; TRBD1 aligns across 9 bases. The CDR3 is 12 residues long. The V gene end was trimmed by 7 bases and the J gene end by 2 bases; junction bases not matched to a gene: 1. CDR1 is SGDLS and CDR2 is YYNGEE in the germline V gene.

The CDR3 bases are TGTGCCACCAGCAATTGGGGGGGGAACTATGGCTACACCTTC. It is translated as CATSNWGGNYGYTF. This rearrangement joins TRBV15 to TRBJ1-2, with D maybe TRBD1 (5 bases). The CDR3 is 14 residues long. Germline V lookup: CDR1 LNHNV, CDR2 YYDKDF (reference sequence). The germline V and J ends were trimmed by 4 bases and 2 bases, with 11 bases remaining between them.

This sequence joins TRBV7-7 and TRBJ1-2, with 10 bases that match TRBD1. In germline, CDR1 is SSHAT, CDR2 FNYEAQ (reference sequence). The CDR3 has 15 amino acids. Trimming cost V 5 bases and J 4 bases; bases outside gene matches: 7. CDR3 DNA: TGTGCCAGCAGCCCGACAGGGGGCCAGGGCTATGGCTACACCTTC. Protein sequence: CASSPTGGQGYGYTF.

This chain connects TRBV19 to TRBJ2-3; TRBD2 aligns across 8 bases. Per the germline V gene, CDR1 is LNHDA and CDR2 is SQIVND (reference sequence). CDR3 length: 14 amino acids. Trimming cost V 1 base and J 4 bases; bases outside gene matches: 1. The CDR3: CASSIAGGADTQYF. The DNA for the CDR3 is TGTGCCAGTAGTATAGCGGGAGGGGCAGATACGCAGTATTTT. The variable domain in full, with the rest retrieved from reference TRBV19 and TRBJ2-3, is DGGITQSPKYLFRKEGQNVTLSCEQNLNHDAMYWYRQDPGQGLRLIYYSQIVNDFQKGDIAEGYSVSREKKESFPLTVTSAQKNPTAFYLCASSIAGGADTQYFGPGTRLTVL.

This clone has a single count. V is TRBV19 and J is TRBJ1-2, with TRBD1 matching 9 bases. The CDR3 covers 15 residues. Per the germline V gene, CDR1 is LNHDA and CDR2 is SQIVND (reference sequence). The trim removed 5 bases at V and 7 bases at J, leaving 11 bases unmatched. CDR3 loop: CASSFGGQGSGGYTF. The CDR3 DNA reads as TGTGCCAGTAGTTTTGGGGGACAGGGATCGGGTGGCTACACCTTC.

The rearrangement links TRBV9 to TRBJ1-2; no clear D gene. V lost 3 bases, J lost 2 bases, and 5 bases lay in between. The germline CDR1 and CDR2 sequences are SGDLS and YYNGEE. The CDR3 runs to 12 residues. The CDR3 DNA reads as TGTGCCAGCAGCGGGTCCAACTATGGCTACACCTTC. Its protein product is CASSGSNYGYTF.

This clone is termed medium-sized. This chain links TRBV11-3 with TRBJ2-3; 9 positions match TRBD2. The V gene's germline CDR1 is SGHNT and CDR2 YENEEA. CDR3 length: 15 amino acids. With 1 base clipped from V and 5 bases from J, the junction kept 4 bases outside the gene matches. Here the CDR3 DNA reads TGTGCCAGCAGCTTAGGCGGGGGGGCCGGAGATACGCAGTATTTT. Protein product: CASSLGGGAGDTQYF.

The gene calls are TRBV19 and TRBJ2-2, with D perhaps TRBD2 (6 bases). This CDR3 spans 13 amino acids. CDR1 and CDR2 from the germline V gene are LNHDA and SQIVND (reference sequence). V was clipped by 6 bases and J by 1 base, with 6 bases between them. DNA of the CDR3: TGTGCCAGTAGGGAGGGGAACACCGGGGAGCTGTTTTTT. Protein sequence: CASREGNTGELFF. The full variable domain, with the rest looked up from reference TRBV19 and TRBJ2-2, is DGGITQSPKYLFRKEGQNVTLSCEQNLNHDAMYWYRQDPGQGLRLIYYSQIVNDFQKGDIAEGYSVSREKKESFPLTVTSAQKNPTAFYLCASREGNTGELFFGEGSRLTVL.

The chain couples TRBV28 to TRBJ2-7, with 8 positions matching TRBD1. The V gene end was trimmed by 2 bases and the J gene end by 5 bases; junction bases not matched to a gene: 8. CDR3 length equals 15 residues. The germline CDR1 and CDR2 sequences are MDHEN and SYDVKM. DNA of the CDR3: TGTGCCAGCAGTTTAAGTCTCCAGGGGGCTGACGAGCAGTACTTC. Translation gives CASSLSLQGADEQYF.

The chain combines TRBV19 with TRBJ1-2; 11 nucleotides line up with TRBD1. Germline CDR1 LNHDA, CDR2 SQIVND (reference sequence). The CDR3 has 15 amino acids. V shed 9 bases and J 2 bases; nucleotides not matched to a gene: 8. The CDR3 nucleotides read TGTGCCAGCCTACAACGGACAGGGGGCAACTATGGCTACACCTTC. Encoded protein: CASLQRTGGNYGYTF.

This clone has just a few counts. The rearrangement links TRBV5-1 to TRBJ1-6; 8 bases map to TRBD1. Germline loops: CDR1 SGHRS, CDR2 YFSETQ. Losses at the gene ends were 1 base for V and 8 bases for J; bases not matched to a gene: 2. The CDR3 covers 14 residues. CDR3 in DNA: TGCGCCAGCAGCTTGCAGACAGGGGATTCACCCCTCCACTTT. This encodes CASSLQTGDSPLHF.